Detailed here is one TCR beta chain. This sample stems from a study of technical replicates of blood from several donors. Profiling relied on immunoSEQ multiplex PCR, and the TCRdb table lists in-frame clones only, not all of them. The sample contains about 83,000 clones, 92% of which appear only once. The TCR was taken from a human donor in good health. Source material: T cells isolated from PBMCs.

The CDR3 protein is CASSYSSEETQYF. DNA of the CDR3: TGTGCCAGCAGTTACTCGTCGGAAGAGACCCAGTACTTC. The chain is built from TRBV6-5 and TRBJ2-5; no clear D. Germline-derived CDR1 and CDR2 are MNHEY and SVGAGI. The V end lost 0 bases, the J end lost 3 bases, and 5 bases lay between the germline ends. The length of the CDR3 is 13 residues.